The 3 T cell receptor beta chains below come from one sample, sequenced in a study of cytomegalovirus exposure and HLA in healthy donors. This PCR relied on a set of 60 Vbeta primers and 13 Jbeta primers. The table came from immunoSEQ multiplex PCR; TCRdb's copy has only in-frame clones and leaves some out. The table has roughly 200,000 clones, about three quarters seen once. Material: PBMCs. The receptor source for this set is a man in his forties in good health and CMV-seronegative.

The V and J genes are TRBV4-1 and TRBJ2-3; 10 bases are a match to TRBD2. Per germline, CDR1 MGHRA and CDR2 YSYEKL. V shed 1 base, J shed 0 bases, and the junction held 7 bases outside the gene matches. The CDR3 length is 18 residues. CDR3 DNA: TGCGCCAGCAGCCAAGGAGGAGCGGGGGGGCCCAGCACAGATACGCAGTATTTT. Its protein product is CASSQGGAGGPSTDTQYF.

V usage is TRBV7-8 and J usage is TRBJ2-3, with D perhaps matching TRBD2 (6 bases). V was clipped by 4 bases and J by 3 bases, with 17 bases between them. Looked up from germline, CDR1 is SGHVS and CDR2 is FQNEAQ. The CDR3 consists of 16 residues. The CDR3 region has the DNA TGTGCCAGCAGCTCCCCCCTTCGGCGGGGAACAGATACGCAGTATTTT. Translation: CASSSPLRRGTDTQYF.

The chain recombines TRBV6-6 with TRBJ2-7, with D possibly being TRBD1 (5 bases). Trimming took off 8 bases at V and 2 bases at J, with 7 bases between the two ends. Germline CDR1 reads MNHNY; CDR2 reads SVGAGI (reference sequence). CDR3 size: 11 residues. The CDR3 DNA reads as TGTGCCAGCCAGGGCGCCTACGAGCAGTACTTC. Translation: CASQGAYEQYF.